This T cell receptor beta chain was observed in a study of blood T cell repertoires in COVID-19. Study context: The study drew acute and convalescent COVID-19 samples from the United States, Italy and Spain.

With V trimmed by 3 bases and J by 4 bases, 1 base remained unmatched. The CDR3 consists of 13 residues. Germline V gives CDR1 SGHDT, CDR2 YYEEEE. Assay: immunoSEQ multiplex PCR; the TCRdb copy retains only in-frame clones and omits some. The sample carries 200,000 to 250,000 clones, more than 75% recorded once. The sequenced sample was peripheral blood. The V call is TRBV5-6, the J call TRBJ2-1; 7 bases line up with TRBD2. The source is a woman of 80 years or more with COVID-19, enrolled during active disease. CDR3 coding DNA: TGTGCCAGCAGCTGGACTAGATACAATGAGCAGTTCTTC. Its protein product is CASSWTRYNEQFF.